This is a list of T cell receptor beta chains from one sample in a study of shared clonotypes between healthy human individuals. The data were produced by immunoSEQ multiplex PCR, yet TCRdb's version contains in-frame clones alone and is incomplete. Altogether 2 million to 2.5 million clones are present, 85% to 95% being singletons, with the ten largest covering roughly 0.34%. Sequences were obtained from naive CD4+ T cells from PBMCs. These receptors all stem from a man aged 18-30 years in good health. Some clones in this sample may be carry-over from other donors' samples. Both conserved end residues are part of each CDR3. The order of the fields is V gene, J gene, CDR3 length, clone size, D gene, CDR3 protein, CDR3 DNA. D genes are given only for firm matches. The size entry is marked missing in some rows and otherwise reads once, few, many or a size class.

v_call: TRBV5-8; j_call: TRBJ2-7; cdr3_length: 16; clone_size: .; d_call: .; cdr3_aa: CASSLFFGATPYEQYF; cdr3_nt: TGTGCCAGCAGCTTGTTCTTCGGGGCGACTCCCTACGAGCAGTACTTC
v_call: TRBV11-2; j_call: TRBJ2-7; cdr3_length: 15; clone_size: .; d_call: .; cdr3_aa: CASSLGWSQGGGQYF; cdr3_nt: TGTGCCAGCAGCTTAGGGTGGAGCCAGGGGGGCGGGCAGTACTTC
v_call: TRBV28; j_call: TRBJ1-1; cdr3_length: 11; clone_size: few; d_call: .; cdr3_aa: CASSSITEAFF; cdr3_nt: TGTGCCAGCAGTTCGATCACTGAAGCTTTCTTT
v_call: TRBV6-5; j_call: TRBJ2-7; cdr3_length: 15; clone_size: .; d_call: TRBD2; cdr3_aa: CASSYAGGIAYEQYF; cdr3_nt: TGTGCCAGCAGTTACGCGGGAGGTATCGCCTACGAGCAGTACTTC
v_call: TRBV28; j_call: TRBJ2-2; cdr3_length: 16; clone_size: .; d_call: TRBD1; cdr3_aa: CASSSVTGANTGELFF; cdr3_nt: TGTGCCAGCAGTTCAGTGACAGGGGCGAACACCGGGGAGCTGTTTTTT
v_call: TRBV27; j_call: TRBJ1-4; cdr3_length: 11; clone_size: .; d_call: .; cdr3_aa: CASKRDEKLFF; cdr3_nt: TGTGCCAGCAAGAGAGATGAAAAACTGTTTTTT
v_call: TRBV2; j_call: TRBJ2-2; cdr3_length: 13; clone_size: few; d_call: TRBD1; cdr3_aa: CASSRQGPGELFF; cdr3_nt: TGTGCCAGCAGTCGACAGGGCCCCGGGGAGCTGTTTTTT
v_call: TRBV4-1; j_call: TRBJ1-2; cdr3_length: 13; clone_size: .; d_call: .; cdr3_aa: CASSRDTNYGYTF; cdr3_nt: TGCGCCAGCAGCCGCGACACCAACTATGGCTACACCTTC
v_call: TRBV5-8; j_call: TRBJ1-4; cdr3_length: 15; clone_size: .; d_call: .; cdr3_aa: CASSRGSLTNEKLFF; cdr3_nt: TGTGCCAGCAGCCGAGGGAGTCTGACTAATGAAAAACTGTTTTTT
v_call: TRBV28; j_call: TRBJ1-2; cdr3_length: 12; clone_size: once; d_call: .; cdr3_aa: CASSLWGYGYTF; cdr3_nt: TGTGCCAGCAGTTTATGGGGGTATGGCTACACCTTC
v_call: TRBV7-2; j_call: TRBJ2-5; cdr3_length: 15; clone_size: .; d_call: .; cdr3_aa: CASSLTRLVGETQYF; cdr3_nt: TGTGCCAGCAGCTTAACCCGACTAGTCGGCGAGACCCAGTACTTC
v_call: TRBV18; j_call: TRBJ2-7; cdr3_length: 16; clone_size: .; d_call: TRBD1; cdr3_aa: CASSLPTGGGSYEQYF; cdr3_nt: TGTGCCAGCTCGCTCCCTACAGGGGGCGGCTCCTACGAGCAGTACTTC
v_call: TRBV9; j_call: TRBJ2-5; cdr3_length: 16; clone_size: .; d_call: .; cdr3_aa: CASSVASGGNQETQYF; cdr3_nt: TGTGCCAGCAGCGTAGCAAGCGGAGGGAACCAAGAGACCCAGTACTTC
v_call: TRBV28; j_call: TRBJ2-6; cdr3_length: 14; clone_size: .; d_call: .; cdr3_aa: CASRRPSGANVLTF; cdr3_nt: TGTGCCAGCAGACGACCTTCTGGGGCCAACGTCCTGACTTTC
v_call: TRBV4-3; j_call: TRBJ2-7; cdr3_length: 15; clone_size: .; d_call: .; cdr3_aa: CASSQDYGGLYEQYF; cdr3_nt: TGCGCCAGCAGCCAAGATTATGGTGGACTATACGAGCAGTACTTC
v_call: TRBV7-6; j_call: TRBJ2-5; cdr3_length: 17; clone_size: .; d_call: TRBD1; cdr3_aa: CASSSLGGQGGRETQYF; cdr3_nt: TGTGCCAGCAGCTCCCTCGGGGGACAGGGGGGGCGAGAGACCCAGTACTTC
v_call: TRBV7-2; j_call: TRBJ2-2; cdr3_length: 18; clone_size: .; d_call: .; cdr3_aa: CASSIRGLSSTNTGELFF; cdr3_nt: TGTGCCAGCAGCATCCGGGGCCTCTCCTCTACGAACACCGGGGAGCTGTTTTTT
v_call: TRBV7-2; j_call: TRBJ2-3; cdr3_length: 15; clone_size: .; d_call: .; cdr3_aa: CASSLVQGSTDTQYF; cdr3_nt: TGTGCCAGCAGCTTAGTACAGGGCAGCACAGATACGCAGTATTTT
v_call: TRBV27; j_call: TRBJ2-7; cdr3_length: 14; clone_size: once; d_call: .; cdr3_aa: CASSVLDRAYEQYF; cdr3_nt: TGTGCCAGCAGTGTGCTCGACAGAGCCTACGAGCAGTACTTC
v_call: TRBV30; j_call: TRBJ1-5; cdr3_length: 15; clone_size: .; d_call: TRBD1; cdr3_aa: CAWSKGTVRSQPQHF; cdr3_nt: TGTGCCTGGAGTAAAGGGACAGTGAGGAGTCAGCCCCAGCATTTT
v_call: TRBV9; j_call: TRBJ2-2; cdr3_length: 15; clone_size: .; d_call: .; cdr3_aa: CASSVGKRNTGELFF; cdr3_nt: TGTGCCAGCAGCGTGGGCAAAAGGAACACCGGGGAGCTGTTTTTT
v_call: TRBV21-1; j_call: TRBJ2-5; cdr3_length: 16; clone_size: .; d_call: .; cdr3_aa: CASSKPDGGEKETQYF; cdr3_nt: TGTGCCAGCAGCAAACCCGACGGAGGGGAGAAAGAGACCCAGTACTTC
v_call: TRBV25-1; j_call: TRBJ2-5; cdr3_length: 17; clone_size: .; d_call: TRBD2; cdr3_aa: CASSDLTSGSGLETQYF; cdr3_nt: TGTGCCAGCAGTGACCTCACTAGCGGGAGTGGTTTGGAGACCCAGTACTTC
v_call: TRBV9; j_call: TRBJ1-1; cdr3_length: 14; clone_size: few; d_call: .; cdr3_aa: CASSVGWGTTEAFF; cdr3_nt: TGTGCCAGCAGCGTAGGGTGGGGGACCACTGAAGCTTTCTTT
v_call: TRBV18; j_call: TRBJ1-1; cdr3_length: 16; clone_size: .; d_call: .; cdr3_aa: CASSPRDPYLNTEAFF; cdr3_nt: TGTGCCAGCTCACCCCGGGACCCTTACTTGAACACTGAAGCTTTCTTT
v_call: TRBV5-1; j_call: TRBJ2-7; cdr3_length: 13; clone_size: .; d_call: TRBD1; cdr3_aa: CASRRDRVYEQYF; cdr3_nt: TGCGCCAGCAGGAGAGACAGGGTCTACGAGCAGTACTTC
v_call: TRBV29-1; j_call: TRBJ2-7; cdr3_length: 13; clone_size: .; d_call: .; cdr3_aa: CSVTISGPYEQYF; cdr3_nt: TGCAGCGTTACCATCTCAGGCCCATACGAGCAGTACTTC
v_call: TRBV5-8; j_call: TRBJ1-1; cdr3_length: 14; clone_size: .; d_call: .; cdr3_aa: CASSLLRGGTEAFF; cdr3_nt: TGTGCCAGCAGCTTGCTGAGGGGGGGCACTGAAGCTTTCTTT
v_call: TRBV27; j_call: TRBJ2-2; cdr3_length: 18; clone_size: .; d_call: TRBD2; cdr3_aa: CASSLFGIAGSNTGELFF; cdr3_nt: TGTGCCAGCAGTTTATTCGGGATAGCGGGGTCGAACACCGGGGAGCTGTTTTTT
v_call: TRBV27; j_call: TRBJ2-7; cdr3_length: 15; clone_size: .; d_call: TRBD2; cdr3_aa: CASSSRLAGVDEQYF; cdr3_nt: TGTGCCAGCAGTTCCCGACTAGCGGGAGTTGACGAGCAGTACTTC
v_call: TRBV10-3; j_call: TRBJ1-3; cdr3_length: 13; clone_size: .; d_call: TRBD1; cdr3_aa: CAISSRGRDTIYF; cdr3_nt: TGTGCCATCAGTTCAAGGGGGCGAGACACCATATATTTT
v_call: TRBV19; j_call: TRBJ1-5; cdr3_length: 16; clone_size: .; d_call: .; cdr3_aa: CASSRTGLGGNQPQHF; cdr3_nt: TGTGCCAGTAGTAGGACGGGCCTCGGAGGCAATCAGCCCCAGCATTTT
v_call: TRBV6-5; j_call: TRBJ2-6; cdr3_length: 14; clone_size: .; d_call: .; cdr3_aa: CASARGSGANVLTF; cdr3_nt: TGTGCCAGCGCGCGAGGTTCTGGGGCCAACGTCCTGACTTTC
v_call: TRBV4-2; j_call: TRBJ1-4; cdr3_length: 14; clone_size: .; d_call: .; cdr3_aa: CASSQARVEEKLFF; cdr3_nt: TGTGCCAGCAGCCAAGCCAGGGTGGAAGAAAAACTGTTTTTT
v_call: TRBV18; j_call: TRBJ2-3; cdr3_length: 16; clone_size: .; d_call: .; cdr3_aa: CASSKTTDLYTDTQYF; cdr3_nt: TGTGCCAGCTCAAAGACGACAGACCTTTACACAGATACGCAGTATTTT
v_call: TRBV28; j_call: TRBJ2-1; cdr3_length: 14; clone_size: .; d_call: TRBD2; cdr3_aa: CASTVAGALGEQFF; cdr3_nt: TGTGCCAGCACCGTAGCGGGGGCCTTGGGGGAGCAGTTCTTC
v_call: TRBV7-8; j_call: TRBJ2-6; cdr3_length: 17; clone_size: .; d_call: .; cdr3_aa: CASSLGDTLSGANVLTF; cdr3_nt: TGTGCCAGCAGCTTAGGGGACACACTATCTGGGGCCAACGTCCTGACTTTC
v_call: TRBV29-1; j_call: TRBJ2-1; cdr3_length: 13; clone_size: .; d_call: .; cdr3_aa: CSGGGGAEDEQFF; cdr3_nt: TGCAGCGGTGGTGGGGGCGCAGAGGATGAGCAGTTCTTC
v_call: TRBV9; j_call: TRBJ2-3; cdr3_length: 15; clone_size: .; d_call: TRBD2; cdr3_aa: CASSVGLADTDTQYF; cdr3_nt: TGTGCCAGCAGCGTGGGACTAGCGGACACAGATACGCAGTATTTT
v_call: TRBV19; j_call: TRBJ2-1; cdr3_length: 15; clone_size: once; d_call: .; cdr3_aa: CASSPASGGYNEQFF; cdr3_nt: TGTGCCAGTAGTCCAGCGTCGGGTGGGTACAATGAGCAGTTCTTC
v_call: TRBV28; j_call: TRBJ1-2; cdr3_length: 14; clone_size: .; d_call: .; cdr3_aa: CASSTTGRHYGYTF; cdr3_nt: TGTGCCAGCAGTACCACGGGACGGCACTATGGCTACACCTTC
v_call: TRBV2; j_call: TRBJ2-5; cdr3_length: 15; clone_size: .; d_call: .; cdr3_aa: CASTWTTGPWETQYF; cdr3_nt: TGTGCTTCAACTTGGACCACAGGACCTTGGGAGACCCAGTACTTC
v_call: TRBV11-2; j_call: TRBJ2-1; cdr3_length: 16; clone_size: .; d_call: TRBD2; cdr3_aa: CASSLWVAGGYNEQFF; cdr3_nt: TGTGCCAGCAGCTTATGGGTAGCGGGAGGGTACAATGAGCAGTTCTTC
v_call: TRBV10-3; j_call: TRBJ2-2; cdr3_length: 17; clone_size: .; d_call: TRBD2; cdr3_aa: CAISESGSGRAFGELFF; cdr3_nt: TGTGCCATCAGTGAGTCTGGTAGCGGGAGGGCCTTCGGGGAGCTGTTTTTT
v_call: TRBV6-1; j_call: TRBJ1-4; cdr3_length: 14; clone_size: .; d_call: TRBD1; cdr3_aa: CASSPDRAGGKLFF; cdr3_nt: TGTGCCAGCAGCCCGGACAGGGCGGGCGGAAAACTGTTTTTT
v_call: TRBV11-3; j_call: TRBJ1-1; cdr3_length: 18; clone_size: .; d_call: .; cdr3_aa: CASSLEGQLGTPNTEAFF; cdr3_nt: TGTGCCAGCAGCTTAGAAGGACAGCTCGGAACTCCTAACACTGAAGCTTTCTTT
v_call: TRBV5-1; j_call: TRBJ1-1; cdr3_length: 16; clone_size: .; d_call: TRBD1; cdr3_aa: CASSFFRTGHLTEAFF; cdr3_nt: TGCGCCAGCAGCTTCTTTAGGACAGGACACCTCACTGAAGCTTTCTTT
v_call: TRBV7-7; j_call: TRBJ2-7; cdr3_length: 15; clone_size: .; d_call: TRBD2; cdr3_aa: CASSLGAGVSYEQYF; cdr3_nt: TGTGCCAGCAGCTTAGGTGCGGGAGTCTCGTACGAGCAGTACTTC
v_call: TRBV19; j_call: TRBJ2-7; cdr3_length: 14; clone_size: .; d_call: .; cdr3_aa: CASQPGAGSYEQYF; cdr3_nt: TGTGCCAGTCAGCCCGGGGCAGGATCCTACGAGCAGTACTTC
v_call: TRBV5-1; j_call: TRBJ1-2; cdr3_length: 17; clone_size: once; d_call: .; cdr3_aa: CASSLVLGERQGDGYTF; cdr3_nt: TGCGCCAGCAGCTTGGTTTTGGGAGAGAGGCAGGGTGACGGCTACACCTTC
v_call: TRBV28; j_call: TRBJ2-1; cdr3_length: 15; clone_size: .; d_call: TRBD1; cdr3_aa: CASTQPGGPYNEQFF; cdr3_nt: TGTGCCAGCACCCAACCAGGGGGCCCCTACAATGAGCAGTTCTTC